The 22 T cell receptor beta chains below all came from one sample that was sequenced in a study of cytomegalovirus exposure and HLA in healthy donors. The PCR made use of 60 Vbeta and 13 Jbeta primers. TCRdb's table, derived via immunoSEQ multiplex PCR, lists solely in-frame clones and lacks some. The repertoire holds roughly 170,000 clones, with approximately 84% as singletons. Sequencing was performed on PBMCs. These receptor sequences come from a girl aged 5-17 years in good health and CMV-seropositive.

The chain combines TRBV28 with TRBJ2-1; TRBD2 matches at 13 bases. This CDR3 has 17 residues. The ends lost 6 bases at V and 0 bases at J; junction bases unmatched: 5. CDR1 MDHEN and CDR2 SYDVKM come from the germline V gene. The CDR3, as DNA: TGTGCCAGCAGGGGACTAGCGGGGCTGAGCTCCTACAATGAGCAGTTCTTC. This sequence encodes CASRGLAGLSSYNEQFF.

V gene TRBV7-9 combines with J gene TRBJ1-1; TRBD1 might be the D (5 bases). The CDR3 spans 16 residues. Trimming shortened V by 8 bases and J by 1 base, and 20 bases separated the two germline ends. The germline gives CDR1 SEHNR, CDR2 FQNEAQ (reference sequence). CDR3 in DNA: TGTGCCAGCCGACACACCGCTAAAACAGGGAACACTGAAGCTTTCTTT. This encodes CASRHTAKTGNTEAFF.

Points on this clone: At one end, the junction sequence differs from germline, possibly due to a read error. This sequence joins TRBV6-5 and TRBJ2-3; tentative D call: TRBD2 (5 bases). CDR3 length equals 15 residues. Germline values: CDR1 MNHEY, CDR2 SVGAGI. The CDR3 nucleotides are TGTGCCAGCAGTTACTCCTTGGCTAGCAAAGATACGCAGTATTTT. Translated: CASSYSLASKDTQYF.

The chain joins TRBV9 to TRBJ1-1; D call uncertain. CDR1 and CDR2 (germline): SGDLS, YYNGEE. Trimming shortened V by 0 bases and J by 8 bases, and 14 bases separated the two germline ends. This CDR3 is 14 amino acids long. The CDR3 spells CASSVDLIREEAFF. CDR3 nucleotide sequence: TGTGCCAGCAGCGTAGACCTAATCCGGGAGGAAGCTTTCTTT.

CDR3 amino acids: CASIWSASGNTEAFF. CDR3 nucleotides: TGTGCCAGCATCTGGTCAGCCTCAGGGAACACTGAAGCTTTCTTT. The chain recombines TRBV2 with TRBJ1-1, with no clear D. Germline V gene lookup returns CDR1 SNHLY and CDR2 FYNNEI. The CDR3 is 15 residues long. V was trimmed by 7 bases and J by 1 base, leaving 16 bases between them.

Regarding this clone: At one end the junction does not follow the germline gene, possibly because of a read error. The rearrangement links TRBV10-2 to TRBJ1-2; 11 bases are a match to TRBD1. CDR1 WSHSY and CDR2 SAAADI come from the germline V gene. The CDR3 runs 15 residues. In DNA, the CDR3 is TGCGCCAACAGTGGGGACAGGGGGAATAACTATGGCTACACCTTC. Translated, it gives CANSGDRGNNYGYTF.

This clone appeared once. The chain carries TRBV6-4 and TRBJ2-3; 8 bases agree with TRBD2. Germline lookup yields CDR1 MRHNA and CDR2 SNTAGT. V lost 7 bases and J lost 1; bases outside the gene matches: 7. The CDR3 sequence is 15 residues long. CDR3 sequence: CASTSVSGGTDTQYF. CDR3 nucleotides: TGTGCCAGCACTTCGGTTAGCGGGGGCACAGATACGCAGTATTTT.

CDR3 in amino acids: CASSRLLAGGSSYEQYF. The DNA for the CDR3 is TGCGCCAGCAGCCGCCTACTAGCGGGGGGTAGCTCCTACGAGCAGTACTTC. This chain connects TRBV4-1 to TRBJ2-7; 12 positions match TRBD2. CDR3 length: 17 amino acids. V shed 4 bases and J 0 bases; nucleotides not matched to a gene: 7. CDR1 is MGHRA, CDR2 YSYEKL, per germline.

The chain is built from TRBV11-3 and TRBJ2-5; a weak D match, TRBD1 (5 bases). Trimming removed 1 base at V and 5 bases at J, with 20 bases between. CDR1 and CDR2 from the germline V gene are SGHNT and YENEEA. This CDR3 is built from 17 residues. CDR3 sequence: CASSLAFRVLLWETQYF. The CDR3 DNA is TGTGCCAGCAGCTTAGCGTTCAGGGTTTTATTGTGGGAGACCCAGTACTTC.

The chain links TRBV5-6 to TRBJ2-2; D not resolved. The CDR3 length is 14 residues. Germline CDR1 and CDR2: SGHDT and YYEEEE. Trimming cost V 2 bases and J 1 base, with 6 bases left between them. The CDR3 reads CASSFDKNTGELFF. The CDR3 DNA sequence: TGTGCCAGCAGCTTTGACAAGAACACCGGGGAGCTGTTTTTT.

V gene TRBV30 combines with J gene TRBJ1-1, with D maybe TRBD1 (5 bases). The CDR3 runs to 12 residues. Trimming pared 0 bases from V and 11 bases from J, leaving 13 bases between. CDR1 and CDR2 from the germline V gene are GTSNPN and SVGIG (reference sequence). The CDR3 protein is CAWSVQGRGAFF. The DNA for the CDR3 is TGTGCCTGGAGTGTGCAGGGTCGAGGTGCTTTCTTT.

The chain employs TRBV11-2 and TRBJ2-3, with 7 bases matching TRBD2. Losses at the gene ends were 4 bases for V and 2 bases for J; bases not matched to a gene: 3. This CDR3 contains 14 residues. The germline V gene encodes CDR1 SGHAT and CDR2 FQNNGV. The CDR3 region is CASSSGTTTDTQYF. CDR3 in DNA: TGTGCCAGCAGCTCCGGGACTACCACAGATACGCAGTATTTT.

This clone has just one count. This chain uses TRBV9 with TRBJ1-1, with D possibly matching TRBD1 (6 bases). Germline lookup yields CDR1 SGDLS and CDR2 YYNGEE. CDR3 size: 15 residues. Trimming took off 2 bases at V and 0 bases at J, with 11 bases between the two ends. The CDR3 loop reads CASSVPGEMNTEAFF. CDR3 DNA sequence: TGTGCCAGCAGCGTCCCAGGGGAAATGAACACTGAAGCTTTCTTT.

The chain couples TRBV10-1 to TRBJ2-1; D is undetermined. Per germline, CDR1 WNHNN and CDR2 SYGVQD (reference sequence). The CDR3 length is 14 residues. V gave up 0 bases and J gave up 4 bases, with 7 bases separating them. CDR3 protein: CASSESAGYNEQFF. The DNA for the CDR3 is TGCGCCAGCAGTGAGTCGGCCGGGTACAATGAGCAGTTCTTC.

The gene calls are TRBV6-1 and TRBJ2-3, with 8 bases fitting TRBD2. This CDR3 has 14 residues. Per germline, CDR1 MNHNS and CDR2 SASEGT. Trimming at V came to 4 bases and at J to 1 base, leaving 1 base not matched to a gene. As DNA, the CDR3 is TGTGCCAGCAGTGCGACTAGCGGCACAGATACGCAGTATTTT. As protein: CASSATSGTDTQYF.

The chain carries TRBV11-3 and TRBJ1-1; perhaps TRBD1 as D (5 bases). The V gene's germline CDR1 is SGHNT and CDR2 YENEEA. The CDR3 is 16 amino acids. Trimming cost V 4 bases and J 5 bases, with 20 bases left between them. The CDR3 loop reads CASSSGDSSFGTEAFF. In DNA form, the CDR3 reads TGTGCCAGCAGCTCCGGGGACTCATCGTTTGGAACTGAAGCTTTCTTT.

The rearrangement uses TRBV6-1 and TRBJ1-2, with 9 bases that match TRBD1. Germline V gives CDR1 MNHNS, CDR2 SASEGT. The CDR3 loop spans 16 amino acids. V was clipped by 2 bases and J by 4 bases; unmatched bases: 8. CDR3 sequence: CASSEQQGAWIYGYTF. In DNA, the CDR3 is TGTGCCAGCAGTGAACAACAGGGGGCGTGGATCTATGGCTACACCTTC.

This chain joins TRBV5-1 and TRBJ2-7, with a possible D match to TRBD1 (6 bases). The CDR3 contains 13 residues. Between the trimmed V and J ends, which lost 3 bases and 3 bases, there was a span of 10 bases. Germline loops: CDR1 SGHRS, CDR2 YFSETQ. The CDR3 is CASSWDTYYEQYF. CDR3 DNA sequence: TGCGCCAGCAGCTGGGACACCTACTACGAGCAGTACTTC.

This chain connects TRBV5-1 to TRBJ2-1, with 7 bases lining up with TRBD1. Losses at the gene ends were 4 bases for V and 10 bases for J; bases not matched to a gene: 17. Germline loops: CDR1 SGHRS, CDR2 YFSETQ. CDR3 length: 16 amino acids. The CDR3 bases are TGCGCCAGCAGCGCATTCAATGTCCAGGGGGTTGAGGAGCAGTTCTTC. Translated, it gives CASSAFNVQGVEEQFF.

The chain carries TRBV12-5 and TRBJ1-6; weak D call: TRBD1 (5 bases). The germline V gene has CDR1 LGHNT and CDR2 FRNRAP. Trimming stripped 7 bases from V and 7 bases from J, with 17 bases between. The CDR3 contains 15 residues. CDR3 nucleotide sequence: TGTGCTAGTGCCTTAGGAGGGGCGGGAAATTCACCCCTCCACTTT. Its translation is CASALGGAGNSPLHF.

The CDR3 DNA reads as TGCGCCAGCAGCCAATTCCCCGGACCGGGACAGGGGGGGGACTATGGCTACACCTTC. This codes for CASSQFPGPGQGGDYGYTF. The V and J genes are TRBV4-1 and TRBJ1-2; TRBD1 aligns across 11 bases. The CDR3 totals 19 residues. The germline gives CDR1 MGHRA, CDR2 YSYEKL. After removal of 2 bases from V and 3 bases from J, the junction contained 14 bases not matched to a gene.

The J gene is TRBJ2-1, the V gene TRBV4-2; 13 positions match TRBD2. Germline V gene data show CDR1 as LGHNA and CDR2 as YNFKEQ. The CDR3 length is 20 residues. V dropped 1 base and J dropped 2; count of bases not matched to a gene: 11. The chain's CDR3 is CASSQGGLAGPDFPYNEQFF. The CDR3 DNA follows: TGTGCCAGCAGCCAAGGGGGACTAGCGGGGCCCGATTTCCCCTACAATGAGCAGTTCTTC.